The 21 T cell receptor beta chains listed next were all sequenced from one sample in a study of blood T cell repertoires in COVID-19. Assay: immunoSEQ multiplex PCR; the TCRdb copy retains only in-frame clones and omits some. Among about 330,000 clones, around 86% were seen once, and the ten largest hold about 10%. Material for sequencing was PBMCs or T cells enriched from blood (not recorded which). The origin of the receptors is a woman between 18 and 30 years old who had recovered from COVID-19.

The chain carries TRBV3-1 (or the pseudogene TRBV3-2) and TRBJ2-3; 11 bases are shared with TRBD2. Trimming at V came to 2 bases and at J to 4 bases, leaving 2 bases not matched to a gene. The CDR3 consists of 15 residues. CDR1 and CDR2 (germline): LGHDT, YNNKEL (reference sequence). The CDR3 coding sequence is TGTGCCAGCAGCCAAATAGCGGGAGGGGCAGATACGCAGTATTTT. Its protein product is CASSQIAGGADTQYF.

The chain joins TRBV9 to TRBJ2-1; possibly TRBD2 for D (7 bases). The CDR3 has 15 residues. V was trimmed by 0 bases and J by 4 bases, leaving 11 bases between them. Per the germline V gene, CDR1 is SGDLS and CDR2 is YYNGEE. The CDR3 loop reads CASSVDGGLYNEQFF. The DNA for the CDR3 is TGTGCCAGCAGCGTAGACGGGGGGCTTTACAATGAGCAGTTCTTC.

The chain couples TRBV11-3 to TRBJ2-1; TRBD2 is a possible D gene (5 bases). The germline V gene encodes CDR1 SGHNT and CDR2 YENEEA. This CDR3 has 13 residues. Trimming took off 5 bases at V and 7 bases at J, with 12 bases between the two ends. The CDR3 coding sequence is TGTGCCAGCAGCCGACGGGGAGCGAATGAGCAGTTCTTC. This encodes CASSRRGANEQFF.

CDR3 protein: CSASRTSGGGTDTQYF. CDR3 DNA sequence: TGCAGTGCTAGTCGGACTAGCGGGGGGGGCACAGATACGCAGTATTTT. The chain couples TRBV20-1 to TRBJ2-3, with 15 bases that match TRBD2. The CDR3 is 16 residues long. V was pared by 3 bases and J by 1 base, with 2 bases of the junction left unmatched. In germline, CDR1 is DFQATT, CDR2 SNEGSKA (reference sequence).

This chain joins TRBV21-1 and TRBJ2-6; the D segment call TRBD1 is taken from the table without a DNA check. TRBV21-1 counts as a pseudogene. CDR3 length: 19 amino acids. The CDR3 DNA reads as TGTGCCAGCAGCAAAGGAGGGACAGGGGGCTATTCTGGGGCCAACGTCCTGACTTTC. It codes for CASSKGGTGGYSGANVLTF.

The chain carries TRBV4-1 and TRBJ2-1; TRBD2 aligns across 12 bases. With V trimmed by 6 bases and J by 4 bases, 1 base remained unmatched. CDR1 MGHRA and CDR2 YSYEKL come from the germline V gene. The CDR3 is 14 residues long. CDR3 DNA sequence: TGCGCCAGCAGGGGACTAGCGGGTTACAATGAGCAGTTCTTC. It specifies CASRGLAGYNEQFF.

The chain links TRBV5-1 to TRBJ2-1; 10 positions match TRBD1. Germline V lookup: CDR1 SGHRS, CDR2 YFSETQ. Trimming cost V 4 bases and J 3 bases; bases outside gene matches: 10. The CDR3 contains 17 residues. CDR3 loop: CASSPGTGVSRYNEQFF. CDR3 DNA sequence: TGCGCCAGCAGCCCGGGGACAGGGGTATCTCGCTACAATGAGCAGTTCTTC.

The V gene is TRBV9, the J gene TRBJ2-5; D gene unclear. Germline V gives CDR1 SGDLS, CDR2 YYNGEE. Deletions cut 0 bases from V and 2 bases from J, with 5 bases between. CDR3 length equals 13 residues. The CDR3: CASSVGAQETQYF. The CDR3 DNA is TGTGCCAGCAGCGTAGGGGCTCAAGAGACCCAGTACTTC. The full variable domain, in which reference TRBV9 and TRBJ2-5 provide the parts outside the CDR3, is DSGVTQTPKHLITATGQRVTLRCSPRSGDLSVYWYQQSLDQGLQFLIQYYNGEERAKGNILERFSAQQFPDLHSELNLSSLELGDSALYFCASSVGAQETQYFGPGTRLLVL.

The gene calls are TRBV28 and TRBJ2-5; 15 bases map to TRBD2. CDR3 size: 16 residues. In germline, CDR1 is MDHEN, CDR2 SYDVKM. Trimming cost V 5 bases and J 5 bases; bases outside gene matches: 6. In DNA, the CDR3 is TGTGCCAGCAGTAAGGGACTAGCGGGAGGTGGGGAGACCCAGTACTTC. It yields the protein CASSKGLAGGGETQYF.

This chain uses TRBV5-1 with TRBJ2-7, with 7 nucleotides matching TRBD2. The CDR3 runs 15 residues. V shed 0 bases, J shed 5 bases, and the junction held 8 bases outside the gene matches. Germline assignment: CDR1 SGHRS and CDR2 YFSETQ. CDR3 sequence reads: CASSLVAGMRNEQYF. The CDR3 DNA is TGCGCCAGCAGCTTGGTAGCGGGTATGAGAAACGAGCAGTACTTC.

Of note for this clone: Other DNA sequences in the same sample also yield this CDR3. The rearrangement uses TRBV28 and TRBJ2-7; D may be TRBD2 (6 bases). The CDR3 is made up of 12 amino acids. V dropped 3 bases and J dropped 3 bases, with 6 bases sitting between them. Germline V gene lookup returns CDR1 MDHEN and CDR2 SYDVKM. CDR3: CASSLGGYEQYF. The CDR3 nucleotides are TGTGCCAGCAGTTTGGGGGGCTACGAGCAGTACTTC. Full variable domain (outside the CDR3, taken from reference TRBV28 and TRBJ2-7): DVKVTQSSRYLVKRTGEKVFLECVQDMDHENMFWYRQDPGLGLRLIYFSYDVKMKEKGDIPEGYSVSREKKERFSLILESASTNQTSMYLCASSLGGYEQYFGPGTRLTVT.

J is TRBJ1-5 and V is TRBV2, with 8 bases that match TRBD1. CDR3 length: 16 residues. V lost 4 bases to trimming and J lost 5 bases; unmatched junction nucleotides: 10. Germline V gene lookup returns CDR1 SNHLY and CDR2 FYNNEI. In nucleotides, the CDR3 is TGTGCCAGCAGTGGGGCAGGGGGCCACCTCGATCAGCCCCAGCATTTT. It codes for CASSGAGGHLDQPQHF.

The chain has TRBV28 and TRBJ1-6; 7 bases are a match to TRBD1. Trimming took 2 bases from V and 14 from J; bases not matched to a gene: 9. The CDR3 consists of 14 residues. Germline CDR1 MDHEN, CDR2 SYDVKM. The CDR3 sequence: CASSLTGEFRSLHF. The CDR3 coding sequence is TGTGCCAGCAGTTTAACAGGGGAATTTCGGTCCCTCCACTTT.

The rearrangement uses TRBV5-1 and TRBJ1-2; 7 bases are a match to TRBD1. CDR1 and CDR2 from the germline V gene are SGHRS and YFSETQ. The CDR3 length is 15 residues. The junction had 9 bases not matched to a gene; V was cut back by 4 bases and J by 3 bases. The CDR3 protein is CASSTDRAGYYGYTF. The CDR3 DNA reads as TGCGCCAGCAGCACTGACAGGGCCGGGTACTATGGCTACACCTTC.

The chain links TRBV30 to TRBJ2-4; 10 bases match TRBD1. The CDR3 sequence is 15 residues long. V shed 6 bases and J 1 base; nucleotides not matched to a gene: 6. The V gene's germline CDR1 is GTSNPN and CDR2 SVGIG (reference sequence). This CDR3 reads CACQDRGFAKNIQYF. DNA for the CDR3: TGTGCCTGCCAGGACAGGGGGTTTGCCAAAAACATTCAGTACTTC.

V gene TRBV19 combines with J gene TRBJ2-7, with 7 bases fitting TRBD2. The germline CDR1 and CDR2 sequences are LNHDA and SQIVND (reference sequence). V trimming: 3 bases; J trimming: 2 bases; junction bases outside the gene matches: 7. The CDR3 runs 15 residues. The chain's CDR3 is CASSIRGDRAYEQYF. The CDR3 DNA is TGTGCCAGTAGTATCCGGGGGGACCGTGCCTACGAGCAGTACTTC. Complete variable domain (other parts from reference TRBV19 and TRBJ2-7): DGGITQSPKYLFRKEGQNVTLSCEQNLNHDAMYWYRQDPGQGLRLIYYSQIVNDFQKGDIAEGYSVSREKKESFPLTVTSAQKNPTAFYLCASSIRGDRAYEQYFGPGTRLTVT.

The V gene is TRBV7-9, the J gene TRBJ2-1, with 10 bases that match TRBD1. Germline-derived CDR1 and CDR2 are SEHNR and FQNEAQ (reference sequence). The CDR3 sequence is 16 residues long. V lost 5 bases, J lost 8 bases, and 12 bases stayed unmatched. The CDR3 DNA sequence: TGTGCCAGCAGCCCTAGAAGACAGGGGGCGTTCCATGAGCAGTTCTTC. This encodes CASSPRRQGAFHEQFF.

The genes are TRBV18 and TRBJ1-2; D gene ambiguous. CDR3 length: 14 amino acids. Looked up from germline, CDR1 is KGHSH and CDR2 is LQKENI. The germline V and J ends were trimmed by 2 bases and 3 bases, with 10 bases remaining between them. As DNA, the CDR3 is TGTGCCAGCTCACCAGGCCCTCTCTACTATGGCTACACCTTC. Translating it yields CASSPGPLYYGYTF.

This rearrangement joins TRBV5-5 to TRBJ1-3; a possible D gene is TRBD1 (6 bases). The germline V gene encodes CDR1 SGHKS and CDR2 YYEKEE (reference sequence). Trimming took 2 bases from V and 0 from J, leaving 9 bases between them. This CDR3 region has 15 residues. The CDR3 coding sequence is TGTGCCAGCAGCTTCGGCAGGGGCTCTGGAAACACCATATATTTT. This sequence encodes CASSFGRGSGNTIYF.

This clone turned up a few times. The chain couples TRBV27 to TRBJ1-2; a possible D gene is TRBD1 (6 bases). V was cut by 7 bases and J by 8 bases, with 17 bases left in between. The V gene's germline CDR1 is MNHEY and CDR2 SMNVEV (reference sequence). This CDR3 comprises 13 residues. CDR3 region: CASTGGGGWGYTF. The CDR3 DNA follows: TGTGCCAGCACGGGAGGAGGGGGATGGGGCTACACCTTC.

V is TRBV25-1 and J is TRBJ1-1, with D maybe TRBD1 (6 bases). The CDR3 sequence is 14 residues long. Germline CDR1 is MGHDK and CDR2 is SYGVNS. V was trimmed by 6 bases and J by 1 base, leaving 12 bases between them. The CDR3 loop is CASRKTGPNTEAFF. The CDR3 DNA reads TGTGCCAGCAGGAAAACAGGGCCGAACACTGAAGCTTTCTTT.